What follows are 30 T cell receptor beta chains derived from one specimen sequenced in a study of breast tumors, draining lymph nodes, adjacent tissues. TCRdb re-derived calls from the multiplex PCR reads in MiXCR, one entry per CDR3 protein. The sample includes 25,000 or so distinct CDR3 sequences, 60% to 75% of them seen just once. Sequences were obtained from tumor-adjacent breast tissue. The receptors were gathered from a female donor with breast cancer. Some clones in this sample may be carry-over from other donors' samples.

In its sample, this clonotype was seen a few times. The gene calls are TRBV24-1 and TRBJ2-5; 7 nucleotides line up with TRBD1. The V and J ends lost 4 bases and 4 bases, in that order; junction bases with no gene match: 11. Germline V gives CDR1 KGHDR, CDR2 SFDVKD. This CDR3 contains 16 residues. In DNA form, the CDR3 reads TGTGCCACCAGTGACCCGAGTACAGGGGAAGGAGAGACCCAGTACTTC. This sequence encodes CATSDPSTGEGETQYF.

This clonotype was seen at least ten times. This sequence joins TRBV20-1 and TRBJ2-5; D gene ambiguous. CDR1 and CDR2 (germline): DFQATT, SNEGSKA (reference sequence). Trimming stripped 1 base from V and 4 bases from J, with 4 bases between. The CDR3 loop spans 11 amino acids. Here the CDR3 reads CSARVLETQYF. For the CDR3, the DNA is TGCAGTGCTAGAGTACTAGAGACCCAGTACTTC.

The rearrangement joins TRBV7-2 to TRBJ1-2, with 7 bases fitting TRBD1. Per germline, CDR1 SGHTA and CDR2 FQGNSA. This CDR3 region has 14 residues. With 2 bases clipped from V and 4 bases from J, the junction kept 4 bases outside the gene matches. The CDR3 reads CASSLPGQTYGYTF. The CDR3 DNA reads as TGTGCCAGCAGCTTACCGGGACAGACCTATGGCTACACCTTC.

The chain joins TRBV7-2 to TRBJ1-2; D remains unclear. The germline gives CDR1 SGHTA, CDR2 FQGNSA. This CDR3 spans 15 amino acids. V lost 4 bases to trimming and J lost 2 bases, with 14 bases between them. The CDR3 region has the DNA TGTACCAGCAGCTCCCTGGCGGGGTCGAACTATGGCTACACCTTC. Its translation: CTSSSLAGSNYGYTF.

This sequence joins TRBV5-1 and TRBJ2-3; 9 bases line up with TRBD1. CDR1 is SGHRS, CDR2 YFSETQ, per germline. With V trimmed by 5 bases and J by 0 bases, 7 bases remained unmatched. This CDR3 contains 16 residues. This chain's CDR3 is CASSKTGGISTDTQYF. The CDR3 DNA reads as TGCGCCAGCAGTAAAACAGGGGGCATTAGCACAGATACGCAGTATTTT.

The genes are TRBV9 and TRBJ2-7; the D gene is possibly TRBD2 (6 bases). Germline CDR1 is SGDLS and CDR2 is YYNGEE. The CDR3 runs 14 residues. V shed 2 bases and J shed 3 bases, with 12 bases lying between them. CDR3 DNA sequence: TGTGCCAGCAGCGTGGGCGGGATAGACTACGAGCAGTACTTC. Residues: CASSVGGIDYEQYF.

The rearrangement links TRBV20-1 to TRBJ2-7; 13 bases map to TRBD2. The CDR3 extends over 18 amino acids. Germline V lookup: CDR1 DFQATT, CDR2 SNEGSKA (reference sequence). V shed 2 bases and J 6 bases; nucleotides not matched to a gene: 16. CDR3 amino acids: CSARRTSGSLGTTGEQYF. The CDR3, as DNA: TGCAGTGCTAGACGGACTAGCGGGAGTTTGGGCACTACGGGCGAGCAGTACTTC.

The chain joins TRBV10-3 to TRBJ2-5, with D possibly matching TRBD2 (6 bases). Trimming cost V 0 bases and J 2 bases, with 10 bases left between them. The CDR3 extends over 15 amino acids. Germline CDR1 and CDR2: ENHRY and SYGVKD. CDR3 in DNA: TGTGCCATCAGTGAGTCGGTGGGAGGTCAAGAGACCCAGTACTTC. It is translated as CAISESVGGQETQYF.

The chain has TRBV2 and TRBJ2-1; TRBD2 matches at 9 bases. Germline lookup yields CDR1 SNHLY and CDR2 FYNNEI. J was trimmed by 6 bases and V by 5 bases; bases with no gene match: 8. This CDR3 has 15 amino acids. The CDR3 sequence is CASSNVAGASNEQFF. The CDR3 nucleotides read TGTGCCAGCAGTAACGTAGCGGGAGCAAGCAATGAGCAGTTCTTC.

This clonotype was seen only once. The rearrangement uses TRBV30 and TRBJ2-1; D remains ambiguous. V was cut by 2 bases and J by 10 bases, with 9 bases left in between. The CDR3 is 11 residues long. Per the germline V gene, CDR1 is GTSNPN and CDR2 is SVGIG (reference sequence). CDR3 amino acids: CAWSKGWEQFF. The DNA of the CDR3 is TGTGCCTGGAGTAAGGGCTGGGAGCAGTTCTTC.

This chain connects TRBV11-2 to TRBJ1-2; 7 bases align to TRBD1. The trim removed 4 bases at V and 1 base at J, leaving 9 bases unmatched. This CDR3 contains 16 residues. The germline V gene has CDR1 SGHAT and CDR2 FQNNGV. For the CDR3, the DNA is TGTGCCAGCAGCTCCCGGGACAGCCCCATTAACTATGGCTACACCTTC. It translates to CASSSRDSPINYGYTF.

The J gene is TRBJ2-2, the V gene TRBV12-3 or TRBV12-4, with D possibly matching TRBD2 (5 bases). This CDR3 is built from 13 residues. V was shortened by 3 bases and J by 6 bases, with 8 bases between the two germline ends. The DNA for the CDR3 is TGTGCCAGCAGTTTCGGGGTCGCCGGGGAGCTGTTTTTT. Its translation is CASSFGVAGELFF.

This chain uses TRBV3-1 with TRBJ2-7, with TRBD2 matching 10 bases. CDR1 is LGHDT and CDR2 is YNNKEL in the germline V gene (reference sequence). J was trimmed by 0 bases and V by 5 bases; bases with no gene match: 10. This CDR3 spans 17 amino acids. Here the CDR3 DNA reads TGTGCCAGCAGCGGTCAGCTCACTAGCGGGAACTCCTACGAGCAGTACTTC. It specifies CASSGQLTSGNSYEQYF.

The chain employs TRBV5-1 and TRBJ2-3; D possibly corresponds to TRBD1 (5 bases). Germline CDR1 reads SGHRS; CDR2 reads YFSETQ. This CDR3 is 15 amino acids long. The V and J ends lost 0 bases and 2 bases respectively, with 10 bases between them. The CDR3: CASSLAGNPTDTQYF. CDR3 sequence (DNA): TGCGCCAGCAGCTTGGCAGGGAACCCCACAGATACGCAGTATTTT.

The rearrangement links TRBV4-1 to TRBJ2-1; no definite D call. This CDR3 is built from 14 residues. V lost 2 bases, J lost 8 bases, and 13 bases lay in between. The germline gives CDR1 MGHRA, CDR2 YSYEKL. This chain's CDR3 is CASSQSLDWDEQFF. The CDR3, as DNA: TGCGCCAGCAGCCAAAGCCTGGATTGGGATGAGCAGTTCTTC.

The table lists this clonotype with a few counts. CDR3 in DNA: TGTGCCAGCAGCCCGGACAGGCGAGACCCCAATTCACCCCTCCACTTT. It translates to CASSPDRRDPNSPLHF. V is TRBV12-3 or TRBV12-4 and J is TRBJ1-6; 7 positions agree with TRBD1. V lost 6 bases, J lost 7 bases, and 12 bases stayed unmatched. There are 16 residues in the CDR3.

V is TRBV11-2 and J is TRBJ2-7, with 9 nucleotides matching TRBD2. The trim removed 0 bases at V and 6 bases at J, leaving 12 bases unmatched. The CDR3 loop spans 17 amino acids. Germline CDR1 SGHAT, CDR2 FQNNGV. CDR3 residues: CASSLENLAGLKFEQYF. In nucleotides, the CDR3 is TGTGCCAGCAGCTTAGAGAATCTAGCGGGATTAAAGTTCGAGCAGTACTTC.

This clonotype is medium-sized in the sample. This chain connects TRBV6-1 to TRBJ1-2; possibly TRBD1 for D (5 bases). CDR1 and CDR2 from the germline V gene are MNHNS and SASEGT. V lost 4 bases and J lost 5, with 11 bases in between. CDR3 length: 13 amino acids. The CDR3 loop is CASSAGMEYGYTF. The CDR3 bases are TGTGCCAGCAGTGCAGGGATGGAGTATGGCTACACCTTC.

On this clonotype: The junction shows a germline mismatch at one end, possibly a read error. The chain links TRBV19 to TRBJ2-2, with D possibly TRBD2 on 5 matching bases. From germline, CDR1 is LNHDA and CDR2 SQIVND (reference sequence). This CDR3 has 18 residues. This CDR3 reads CASSIALAIPGGTGELFF. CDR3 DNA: TGTGCCAGTAGTATAGCCCTAGCAATCCCCGGCGGTACCGGGGAGTTGTTTTTT. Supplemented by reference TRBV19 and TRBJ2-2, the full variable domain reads DGGITQSPKYLFRKEGQNVTLSCEQNLNHDAMYWYRQDPGQGLRLIYYSQIVNDFQKGDIAEGYSVSREKKESFPLTVTSAQKNPTAFYLCASSIALAIPGGTGELFFGEGSRLTVL.

CDR3 loop: CASSFPGPVGEKLFF. Written as DNA, the CDR3 is TGTGCCAGCAGCTTTCCGGGCCCGGTGGGTGAAAAACTGTTTTTT. The gene calls are TRBV7-9 and TRBJ1-4; D ambiguous. There are 15 residues in the CDR3. CDR1 is SEHNR, CDR2 FQNEAQ, per germline (reference sequence). Trimming left V 3 bases short and J 7 bases short, with 15 bases between. The entire variable domain, with the rest obtained from reference TRBV7-9 and TRBJ1-4, is as follows: DTGVSQNPRHKITKRGQNVTFRCDPISEHNRLYWYRQTLGQGPEFLTYFQNEAQLEKSRLLSDRFSAERPKGSFSTLEIQRTEQGDSAMYLCASSFPGPVGEKLFFGSGTQLSVL.

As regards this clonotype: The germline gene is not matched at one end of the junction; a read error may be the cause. The CDR3: CASSIERGGSTDTQYF. The CDR3 bases are TGTGCCAGCAGCATAGAAAGAGGGGGCAGCACAGATACGCAGTATTTT. V is TRBV11-3 and J is TRBJ2-3, with 7 bases lining up with TRBD1. This CDR3 region has 16 residues. Germline V gives CDR1 SGHNT, CDR2 YENEEA.

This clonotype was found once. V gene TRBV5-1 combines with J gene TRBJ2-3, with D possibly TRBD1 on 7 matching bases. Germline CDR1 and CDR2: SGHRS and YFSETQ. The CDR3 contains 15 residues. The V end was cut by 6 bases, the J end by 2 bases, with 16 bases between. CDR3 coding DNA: TGCGCCAGCAATCGACTAGGGACAGTCACAGATACGCAGTATTTT. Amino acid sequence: CASNRLGTVTDTQYF.

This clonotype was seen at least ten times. For the CDR3, the DNA is TGTGCCAGCAGTTTATCGAATGACGTTAATTGGGTCTATGGCTACACCTTC. It specifies CASSLSNDVNWVYGYTF. This sequence joins TRBV27 and TRBJ1-2; no clear D gene. The CDR3 runs 17 residues. Germline V gene data show CDR1 as MNHEY and CDR2 as SMNVEV (reference sequence). V shed 0 bases and J shed 4 bases, with 18 bases lying between them.

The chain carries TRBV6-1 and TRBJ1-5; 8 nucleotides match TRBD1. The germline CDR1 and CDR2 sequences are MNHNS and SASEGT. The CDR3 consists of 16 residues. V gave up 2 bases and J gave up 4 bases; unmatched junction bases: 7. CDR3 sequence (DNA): TGTGCCAGCAGTGAAATTGCCGGACAGGGTAATCAGCCCCAGCATTTT. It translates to CASSEIAGQGNQPQHF.

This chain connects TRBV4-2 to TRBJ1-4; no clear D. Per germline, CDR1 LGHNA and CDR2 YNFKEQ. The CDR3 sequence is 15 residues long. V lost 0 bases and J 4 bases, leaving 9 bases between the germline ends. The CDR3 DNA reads TGTGCCAGCAGCCAAGATTCGGGAGATAATGAAAAACTGTTTTTT. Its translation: CASSQDSGDNEKLFF.

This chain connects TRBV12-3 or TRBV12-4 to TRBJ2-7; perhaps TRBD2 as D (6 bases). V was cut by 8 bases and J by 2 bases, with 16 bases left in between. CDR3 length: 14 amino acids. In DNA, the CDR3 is TGTGCCAGCCGTCAAGGACCGGGGGCCTACGAGCAGTACTTC. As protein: CASRQGPGAYEQYF.

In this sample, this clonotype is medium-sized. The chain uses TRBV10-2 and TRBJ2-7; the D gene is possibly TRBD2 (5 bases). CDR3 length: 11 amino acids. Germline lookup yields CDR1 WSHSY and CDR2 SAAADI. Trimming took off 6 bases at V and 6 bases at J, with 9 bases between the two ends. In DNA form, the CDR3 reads TGCGCCAGCAGCGAGGGCGGCGAGCAGTACTTC. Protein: CASSEGGEQYF.

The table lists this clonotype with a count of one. In DNA form, the CDR3 reads TGTGCTAGTGGGAGAATAACCGGGGAGCTGTTTTTT. It codes for CASGRITGELFF. This chain uses TRBV12-5 with TRBJ2-2; D is undetermined. Germline V gene lookup returns CDR1 LGHNT and CDR2 FRNRAP. This CDR3 has 12 amino acids. Trimming stripped 6 bases from V and 5 bases from J, with 7 bases between.

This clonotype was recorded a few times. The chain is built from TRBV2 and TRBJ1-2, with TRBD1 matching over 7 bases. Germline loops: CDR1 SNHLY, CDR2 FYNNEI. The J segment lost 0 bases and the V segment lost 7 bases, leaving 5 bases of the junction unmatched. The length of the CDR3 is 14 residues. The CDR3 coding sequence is TGTGCCAGCAATCGACAGGGTCCTAACTATGGCTACACCTTC. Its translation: CASNRQGPNYGYTF.

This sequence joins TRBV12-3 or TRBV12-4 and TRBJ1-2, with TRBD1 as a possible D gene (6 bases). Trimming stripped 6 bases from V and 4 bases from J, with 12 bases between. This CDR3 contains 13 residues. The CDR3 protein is CASSRGQIYGYTF. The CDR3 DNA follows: TGTGCCAGCAGCCGTGGACAGATCTATGGCTACACCTTC.